This T cell receptor (beta chain) was documented in a study of blood T cell repertoires in COVID-19. About the study: T cells, B-cell-depleted T cells, or PBMCs provided the cDNA or gDNA that served as material.

The sample holds a few counts of this clone. Produced via immunoSEQ multiplex PCR; TCRdb's table is partial and in-frame only. The sample yields 100,000 or so clones, approximately 80% seen once. Trimming removed 5 bases at V and 4 bases at J, with 14 bases between. CDR3 length equals 14 residues. Germline V gives CDR1 MGHRA, CDR2 YSYEKL. The chain carries TRBV4-1 and TRBJ1-2; weak D call: TRBD1 (5 bases). The receptor comes from an older man with active or convalescent COVID-19. Sequencing input: peripheral blood. The DNA for the CDR3 is TGCGCCAGCAGCGAAGGGGAGTATGCCTATGGCTACACCTTC. Its protein is CASSEGEYAYGYTF.